Reported below is one T cell receptor (beta chain). Sequencing was performed with immunoSEQ multiplex PCR; in TCRdb, only in-frame clones are kept and a portion is missing. Of over 95,000 clones in the sample, 81% were seen once. The record originates from a study of blood T cell repertoires in COVID-19. This clonotype was obtained from a man aged 50-59 years with acute or convalescent COVID-19. Material: peripheral blood.

For the CDR3, the DNA is TGTGCCAGCAGCCTCCGGGACTCTCTCACAGATACGCAGTATTTT. It translates to CASSLRDSLTDTQYF. The chain couples TRBV2 to TRBJ2-3; maybe TRBD2 (6 bases). The CDR3 is 15 amino acids. Trimming removed 6 bases at V and 2 bases at J, with 15 bases between. Germline CDR1 SNHLY, CDR2 FYNNEI.